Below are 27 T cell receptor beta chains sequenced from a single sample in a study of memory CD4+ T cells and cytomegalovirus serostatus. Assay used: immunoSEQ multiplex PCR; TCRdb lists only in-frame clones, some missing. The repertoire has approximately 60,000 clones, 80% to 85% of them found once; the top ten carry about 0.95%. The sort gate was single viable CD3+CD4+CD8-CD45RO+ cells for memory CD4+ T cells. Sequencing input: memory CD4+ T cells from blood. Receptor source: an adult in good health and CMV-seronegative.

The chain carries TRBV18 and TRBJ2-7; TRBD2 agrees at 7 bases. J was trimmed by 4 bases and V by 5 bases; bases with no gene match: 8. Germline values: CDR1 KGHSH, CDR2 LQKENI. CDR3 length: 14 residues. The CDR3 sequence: CASSTQGAGYEQYF. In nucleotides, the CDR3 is TGTGCCAGCTCAACTCAGGGAGCGGGGTACGAGCAGTACTTC.

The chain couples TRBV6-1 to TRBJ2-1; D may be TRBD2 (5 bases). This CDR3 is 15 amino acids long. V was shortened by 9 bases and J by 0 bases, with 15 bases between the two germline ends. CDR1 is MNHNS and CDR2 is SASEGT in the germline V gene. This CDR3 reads CASLMDSFSYNEQFF. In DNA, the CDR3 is TGTGCCAGTTTGATGGACTCCTTCTCCTACAATGAGCAGTTCTTC.

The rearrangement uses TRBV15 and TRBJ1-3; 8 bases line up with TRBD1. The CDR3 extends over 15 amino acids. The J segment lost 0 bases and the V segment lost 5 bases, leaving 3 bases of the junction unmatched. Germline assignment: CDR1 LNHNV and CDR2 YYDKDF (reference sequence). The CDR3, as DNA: TGTGCCACCAGCGCCGACAGGGGCTCTGGAAACACCATATATTTT. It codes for CATSADRGSGNTIYF.

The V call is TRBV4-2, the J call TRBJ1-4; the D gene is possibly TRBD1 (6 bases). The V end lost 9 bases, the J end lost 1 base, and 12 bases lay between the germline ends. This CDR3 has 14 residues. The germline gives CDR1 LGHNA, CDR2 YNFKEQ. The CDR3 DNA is TGTGCCAGTCGCAGGGACATAACTAATGAAAAACTGTTTTTT. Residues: CASRRDITNEKLFF.

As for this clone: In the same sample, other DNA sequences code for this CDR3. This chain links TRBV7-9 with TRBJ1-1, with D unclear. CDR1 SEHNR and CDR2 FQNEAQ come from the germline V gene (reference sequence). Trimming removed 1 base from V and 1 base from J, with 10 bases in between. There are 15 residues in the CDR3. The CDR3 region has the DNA TGTGCCAGCAGCTTAGGGGTAGGGCCGAACACTGAAGCTTTCTTT. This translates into CASSLGVGPNTEAFF.

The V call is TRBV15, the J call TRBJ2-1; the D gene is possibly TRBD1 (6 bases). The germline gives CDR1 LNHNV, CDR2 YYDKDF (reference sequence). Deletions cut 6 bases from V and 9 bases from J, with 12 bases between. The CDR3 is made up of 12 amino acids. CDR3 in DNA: TGTGCCACCAGTACAGGGCTTGGTGAGCAGTTCTTC. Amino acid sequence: CATSTGLGEQFF.

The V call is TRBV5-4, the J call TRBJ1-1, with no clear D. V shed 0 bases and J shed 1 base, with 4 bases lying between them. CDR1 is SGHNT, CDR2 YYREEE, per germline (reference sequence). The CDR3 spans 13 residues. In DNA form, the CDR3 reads TGTGCCAGCAGCTTGGATTGGAACACTGAAGCTTTCTTT. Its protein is CASSLDWNTEAFF.

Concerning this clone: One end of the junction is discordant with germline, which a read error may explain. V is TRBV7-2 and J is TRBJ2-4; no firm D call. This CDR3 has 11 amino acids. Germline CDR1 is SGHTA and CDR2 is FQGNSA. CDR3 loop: CASTLGNIQYF. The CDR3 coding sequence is TGTGCCAGCACCTTAGGAAACATTCAGTACTTC.

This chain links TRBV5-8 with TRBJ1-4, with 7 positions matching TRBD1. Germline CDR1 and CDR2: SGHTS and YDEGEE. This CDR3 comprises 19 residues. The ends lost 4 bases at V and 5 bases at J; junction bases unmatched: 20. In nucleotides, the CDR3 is TGTGCCAGCAGCCCTCCGCCGGGTCTACCGGGACAGAAGAATGAAAAACTGTTTTTT. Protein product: CASSPPPGLPGQKNEKLFF.

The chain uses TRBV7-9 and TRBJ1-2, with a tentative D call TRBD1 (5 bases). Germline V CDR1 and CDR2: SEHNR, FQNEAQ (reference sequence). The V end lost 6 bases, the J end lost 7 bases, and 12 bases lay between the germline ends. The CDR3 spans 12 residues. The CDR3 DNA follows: TGTGCCAGCAGACATCCTAGGGGTGGCTACACCTTC. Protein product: CASRHPRGGYTF.

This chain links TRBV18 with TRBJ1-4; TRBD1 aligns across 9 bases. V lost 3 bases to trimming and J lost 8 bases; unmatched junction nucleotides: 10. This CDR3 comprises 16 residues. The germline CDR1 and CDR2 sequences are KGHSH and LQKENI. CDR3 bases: TGTGCCAGCTCACCGGATAGACAGGGGGGGAACGAAAAACTGTTTTTT. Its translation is CASSPDRQGGNEKLFF.

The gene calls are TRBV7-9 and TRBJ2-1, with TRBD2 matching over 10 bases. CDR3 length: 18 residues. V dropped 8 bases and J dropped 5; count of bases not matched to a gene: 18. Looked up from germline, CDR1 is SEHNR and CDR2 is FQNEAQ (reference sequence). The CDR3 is CASSRRWASGGTDNEQFF. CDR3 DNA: TGTGCCAGCTCGCGCCGGTGGGCTAGCGGGGGAACCGACAATGAGCAGTTCTTC. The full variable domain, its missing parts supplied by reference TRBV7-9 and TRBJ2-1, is DTGVSQNPRHKITKRGQNVTFRCDPISEHNRLYWYRQTLGQGPEFLTYFQNEAQLEKSRLLSDRFSAERPKGSFSTLEIQRTEQGDSAMYLCASSRRWASGGTDNEQFFGPGTRLTVL.

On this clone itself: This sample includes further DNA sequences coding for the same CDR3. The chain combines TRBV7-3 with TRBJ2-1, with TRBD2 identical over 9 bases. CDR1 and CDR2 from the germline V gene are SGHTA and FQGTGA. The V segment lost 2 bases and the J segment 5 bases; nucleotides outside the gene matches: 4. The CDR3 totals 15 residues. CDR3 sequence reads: CASSLGGRANNEQFF. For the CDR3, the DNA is TGTGCCAGCAGCTTAGGCGGGAGGGCAAACAATGAGCAGTTCTTC.

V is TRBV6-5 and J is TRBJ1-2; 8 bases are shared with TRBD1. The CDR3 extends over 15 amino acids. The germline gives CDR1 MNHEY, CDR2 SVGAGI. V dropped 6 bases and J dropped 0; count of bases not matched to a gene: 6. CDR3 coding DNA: TGTGCCAGCAGAGGGACAGGCCCGTCTAACTATGGCTACACCTTC. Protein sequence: CASRGTGPSNYGYTF.

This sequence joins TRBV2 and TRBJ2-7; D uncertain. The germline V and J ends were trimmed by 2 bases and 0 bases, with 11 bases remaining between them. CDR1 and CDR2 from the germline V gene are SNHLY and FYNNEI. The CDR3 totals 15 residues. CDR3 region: CASSERILTSYEQYF. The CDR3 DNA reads TGTGCCAGCAGTGAAAGAATTCTCACCTCCTACGAGCAGTACTTC.

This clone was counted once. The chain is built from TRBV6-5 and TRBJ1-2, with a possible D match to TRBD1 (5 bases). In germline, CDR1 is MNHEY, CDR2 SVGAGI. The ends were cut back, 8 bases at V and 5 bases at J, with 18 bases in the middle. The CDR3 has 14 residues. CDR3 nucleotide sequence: TGTGCCAGCGGCGAAAGGACAAGAGCTTATGGCTACACCTTC. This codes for CASGERTRAYGYTF.

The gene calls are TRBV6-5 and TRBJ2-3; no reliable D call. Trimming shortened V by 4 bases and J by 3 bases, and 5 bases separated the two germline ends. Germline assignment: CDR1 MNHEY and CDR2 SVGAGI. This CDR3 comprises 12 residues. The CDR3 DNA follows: TGTGCCAGCAGTTCCTTAACAGATACGCAGTATTTT. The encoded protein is CASSSLTDTQYF.

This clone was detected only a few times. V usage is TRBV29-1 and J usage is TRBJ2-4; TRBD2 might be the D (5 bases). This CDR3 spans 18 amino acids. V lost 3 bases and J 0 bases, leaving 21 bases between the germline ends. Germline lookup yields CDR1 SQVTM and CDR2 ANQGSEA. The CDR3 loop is CSVERVSGYTLAKNIQYF. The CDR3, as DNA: TGCAGCGTTGAGAGGGTGTCAGGATACACTCTAGCCAAAAACATTCAGTACTTC.

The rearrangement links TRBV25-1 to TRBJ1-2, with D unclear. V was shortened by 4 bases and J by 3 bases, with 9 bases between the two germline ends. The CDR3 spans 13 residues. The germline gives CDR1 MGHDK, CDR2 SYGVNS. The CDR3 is CASSVNPYYGYTF. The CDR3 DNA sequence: TGTGCCAGCAGTGTGAATCCTTACTATGGCTACACCTTC.

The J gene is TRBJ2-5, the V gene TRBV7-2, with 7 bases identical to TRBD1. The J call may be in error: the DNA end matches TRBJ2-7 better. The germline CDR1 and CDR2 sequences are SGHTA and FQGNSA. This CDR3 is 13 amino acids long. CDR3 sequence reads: CASSSRTGYEQYF. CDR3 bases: TGTGCCAGCAGCTCGCGGACAGGCTACGAGCAGTACTTC.

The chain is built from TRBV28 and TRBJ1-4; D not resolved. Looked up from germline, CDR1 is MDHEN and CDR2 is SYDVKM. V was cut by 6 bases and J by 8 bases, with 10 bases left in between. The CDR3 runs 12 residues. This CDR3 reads CASRNIGEKLFF. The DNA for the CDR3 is TGTGCCAGCAGGAACATTGGGGAAAAACTGTTTTTT.

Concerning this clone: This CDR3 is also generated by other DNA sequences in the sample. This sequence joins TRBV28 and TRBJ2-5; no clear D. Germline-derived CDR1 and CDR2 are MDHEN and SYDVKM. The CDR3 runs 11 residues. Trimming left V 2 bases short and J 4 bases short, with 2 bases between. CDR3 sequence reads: CASSLRETQYF. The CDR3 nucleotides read TGTGCCAGCAGTTTACGAGAGACCCAGTACTTC.

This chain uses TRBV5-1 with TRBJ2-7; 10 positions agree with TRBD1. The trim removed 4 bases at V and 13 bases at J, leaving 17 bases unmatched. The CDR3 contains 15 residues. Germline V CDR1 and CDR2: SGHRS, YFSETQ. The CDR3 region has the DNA TGCGCCAGCAGCGGAACGGGACAGGGGCCCCGAATTCAATACTTC. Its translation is CASSGTGQGPRIQYF.

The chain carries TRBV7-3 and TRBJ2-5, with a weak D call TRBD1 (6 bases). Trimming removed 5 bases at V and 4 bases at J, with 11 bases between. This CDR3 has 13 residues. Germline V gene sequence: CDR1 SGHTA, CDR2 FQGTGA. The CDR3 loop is CASSARDTETQYF. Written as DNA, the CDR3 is TGTGCCAGCAGCGCCCGGGACACAGAGACCCAGTACTTC.

CDR3 DNA sequence: TGTGCCAGCAGCGGGCCAGGGATTAATGAAAAACTGTTTTTT. Translating gives CASSGPGINEKLFF. The rearrangement joins TRBV5-4 to TRBJ1-4; tentative D call: TRBD1 (5 bases). The CDR3 runs to 14 residues. V lost 4 bases, J lost 4 bases, and 11 bases lay in between. The germline V gene has CDR1 SGHNT and CDR2 YYREEE (reference sequence).

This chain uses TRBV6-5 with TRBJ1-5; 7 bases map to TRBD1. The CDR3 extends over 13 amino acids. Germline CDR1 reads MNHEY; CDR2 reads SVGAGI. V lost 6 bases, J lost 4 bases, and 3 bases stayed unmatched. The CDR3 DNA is TGTGCCAGCAGAGGGACAGTGAATCAGCCCCAGCATTTT. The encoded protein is CASRGTVNQPQHF.

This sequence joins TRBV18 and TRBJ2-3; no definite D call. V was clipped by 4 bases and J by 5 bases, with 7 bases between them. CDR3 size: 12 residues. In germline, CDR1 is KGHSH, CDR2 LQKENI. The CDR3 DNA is TGTGCCAGCTCACGGGTGAGAGATACGCAGTATTTT. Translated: CASSRVRDTQYF.